The rows below give T cell receptor beta chains drawn from one sample of a study of CD8+ T cells in alopecia areata. Assay used: immunoSEQ multiplex PCR; TCRdb lists only in-frame clones, some missing. Of about 180,000 clones listed, approximately 55% are singletons. The sequencing used CD8+ T cells sorted from blood, collected at week 24, from a patient treated with tofacitinib. These receptors all come from a human donor with alopecia areata. Both conserved end residues are part of each CDR3. The D gene is left open where the match is weak. Clone size is given for some rows only: seen once, a few or many times, or a class if the clone is expanded.

cdr3_nt	cdr3_aa	d_call	v_call	j_call	clone_size
TGCGCCAGCAGCTACGGACAGGGGCAAAACACTGAAGCTTTCTTT	CASSYGQGQNTEAFF	TRBD1	TRBV5-1	TRBJ1-1	.
TGTGCCTGGAGTGTGATACAAGAGAACACTGAAGCTTTCTTT	CAWSVIQENTEAFF	.	TRBV30	TRBJ1-1	.
TGCAGCGTTGAACTCTCCGGGGCTTCCTACGAGCAGTACTTC	CSVELSGASYEQYF	.	TRBV29-1	TRBJ2-7	.
TGCGCCAGCAGCCAAGTTGAGGGCGGAGAGGATGGCTACACCTTC	CASSQVEGGEDGYTF	.	TRBV4-3	TRBJ1-2	.
TGCAGCGGAACGTCAGGGGGGGAGGGTAATGAGCAGTTCTTC	CSGTSGGEGNEQFF	.	TRBV29-1	TRBJ2-1	.
TGTGCTAGTGGTAACCCCCTGGACAGACCTCGCTATGGCTACACCTTC	CASGNPLDRPRYGYTF	.	TRBV12-5	TRBJ1-2	few
TGTGCCAGCAGTGAAGGGACGGGCACTGAAGCTTTCTTT	CASSEGTGTEAFF	.	TRBV2	TRBJ1-1	.
TGCAGCGTTGAAGACCCGGAAAACGGGGGTTACGAGCAGTACTTC	CSVEDPENGGYEQYF	.	TRBV29-1	TRBJ2-7	.
TGCAGCGTCGGTTCGGGGTCGAACACCGGGGAGCTGTTTTTT	CSVGSGSNTGELFF	.	TRBV29-1	TRBJ2-2	few
TGTGCCAGCAGCCCCCGGCGAGGACAGGGCCCCACAGATACGCAGTATTTT	CASSPRRGQGPTDTQYF	TRBD1	TRBV7-8	TRBJ2-3	few
TGTGCCAGCAGTTACTTCCGAGGGGGACCCAATTCACCCCTCCACTTT	CASSYFRGGPNSPLHF	.	TRBV6-6	TRBJ1-6	.
TGTGCCAGCAGTTACGGCAGTAATTCACCCCTCCACTTT	CASSYGSNSPLHF	.	TRBV6-5	TRBJ1-6	few
TGTGCCAGCAGTGAAAGACATCAGGGCAATCAGCCCCAGCATTTT	CASSERHQGNQPQHF	.	TRBV2	TRBJ1-5	.